The 26 T cell receptor beta chains below all came from one sample that was sequenced in a study of beta chain features in type 1 diabetes (dated 2018 in TCRdb). Libraries came from the immunoSEQ multiplex PCR assay. The entire isolated RNA was reverse transcribed using the High Capacity cDNA Reverse Transcription Kit, and thus expressed TCRB transcripts were sequenced. What TCRdb holds here is the immuneACCESS table cut down to in-frame rearrangements. Part of the clones is not present; checked against another copy, under half of the missing clones reflect an unresolved V gene, and the others are unexplained. This sample is represented by 450,000 to 600,000 clones; about 30% of them were singletons. The ten largest clones capture 0.065% of the sample. The sequencing input was naive CD4+ T cells from blood. The label giving this sample's cell subset or site can be read as: true naive CD4+ T cells. These receptors all come from a man aged 18 to 30 in good health.

This clone turned up a few times. The chain uses TRBV5-6 and TRBJ2-2; no firm D call. The CDR3 runs to 14 residues. Trimming left V 5 bases short and J 4 bases short, with 12 bases between. Germline CDR1 and CDR2: SGHDT and YYEEEE. CDR3 loop: CASRIGFGTGELFF. Here the CDR3 DNA reads TGTGCCAGCAGAATAGGGTTCGGCACCGGGGAGCTGTTTTTT.

The CDR3 sequence: CASTKAGSYNEQFF. CDR3 DNA: TGTGCCAGCACGAAAGCGGGCTCCTACAATGAGCAGTTCTTC. V is TRBV9 and J is TRBJ2-1, with D tentatively TRBD2 (6 bases). This CDR3 is 14 amino acids long. The V and J ends lost 6 bases and 0 bases respectively, with 10 bases between them. Germline CDR1 is SGDLS and CDR2 is YYNGEE.

The V and J genes are TRBV19 and TRBJ2-7, with 12 bases identical to TRBD2. The V gene's germline CDR1 is LNHDA and CDR2 SQIVND (reference sequence). There are 15 residues in the CDR3. Trimming took 0 bases from V and 7 from J; bases not matched to a gene: 4. CDR3: CASSIDRLAGAEQYF. CDR3 sequence (DNA): TGTGCCAGTAGTATAGATCGACTAGCGGGGGCTGAGCAGTACTTC.

The J gene is TRBJ2-1, the V gene TRBV25-1, with D tentatively TRBD1 (6 bases). Trimming left V 5 bases short and J 0 bases short, with 14 bases between. Germline-derived CDR1 and CDR2 are MGHDK and SYGVNS. CDR3 length equals 16 residues. In nucleotides, the CDR3 is TGTGCCAGCAGTAAACAGGGCTGGGGCTCCTACAATGAGCAGTTCTTC. Its protein is CASSKQGWGSYNEQFF. The variable domain in full, completed from reference TRBV25-1 and TRBJ2-1, reads EADIYQTPRYLVIGTGKKITLECSQTMGHDKMYWYQQDPGMELHLIHYSYGVNSTEKGDLSSESTVSRIRTEHFPLTLESARPSHTSQYLCASSKQGWGSYNEQFFGPGTRLTVL.

The CDR3 sequence: CAISGRPPRDEQFF. The CDR3 bases are TGTGCCATCAGTGGGAGACCGCCTAGGGATGAGCAGTTCTTC. The chain uses TRBV10-3 and TRBJ2-1; no definite D call. V lost 4 bases and J 8 bases, leaving 15 bases between the germline ends. The CDR3 has 14 residues. The V gene's germline CDR1 is ENHRY and CDR2 SYGVKD.

This chain connects TRBV29-1 to TRBJ2-5; perhaps TRBD2 as D (5 bases). From germline, CDR1 is SQVTM and CDR2 ANQGSEA. The CDR3 consists of 11 residues. The ends were cut back, 8 bases at V and 5 bases at J, with 12 bases in the middle. CDR3 in DNA: TGCAGCCTAGGGTGGAGGGAGACCCAGTACTTC. It is translated as CSLGWRETQYF.

The chain joins TRBV5-1 to TRBJ2-3; possible D gene TRBD2, 5 bases. Trimming took off 6 bases at V and 6 bases at J, with 14 bases between the two ends. Germline CDR1 SGHRS, CDR2 YFSETQ. CDR3 length: 13 residues. The CDR3 sequence is CASKVLASDTQYF. The CDR3 DNA sequence: TGCGCCAGCAAGGTTTTAGCGTCGGATACGCAGTATTTT. The full variable domain, completed using reference TRBV5-1 and TRBJ2-3, is KAGVTQTPRYLIKTRGQQVTLSCSPISGHRSVSWYQQTPGQGLQFLFEYFSETQRNKGNFPGRFSGRQFSNSRSEMNVSTLELGDSALYLCASKVLASDTQYFGPGTRLTVL.

This clone was seen only a few times. The J gene is TRBJ2-7, the V gene TRBV7-6, with D possibly being TRBD2 (5 bases). CDR3 length: 13 amino acids. Germline CDR1 SGHVS, CDR2 FNYEAQ. Trimming shortened V by 6 bases and J by 1 base, and 10 bases separated the two germline ends. In DNA form, the CDR3 reads TGTGCCAGCAGTCGCACTAGTTCCTACGAGCAGTACTTC. It yields the protein CASSRTSSYEQYF.

V gene TRBV2 combines with J gene TRBJ2-4, with 8 positions matching TRBD1. Per germline, CDR1 SNHLY and CDR2 FYNNEI. The CDR3 sequence is 14 residues long. Losses at the gene ends were 4 bases for V and 6 bases for J; bases not matched to a gene: 5. In DNA form, the CDR3 reads TGTGCCAGCAGTGCCCTCGACAGGGGAAACATTCAGTACTTC. Residues: CASSALDRGNIQYF.

This chain connects TRBV4-2 to TRBJ2-7; 11 positions match TRBD2. J gave up 5 bases and V 4 bases, and 7 bases lay outside the gene matches. CDR1 is LGHNA and CDR2 is YNFKEQ in the germline V gene. The length of the CDR3 is 15 residues. The CDR3 spells CASSPTSGSFHEQYF. DNA for the CDR3: TGTGCCAGCAGCCCAACTAGCGGGAGTTTCCACGAGCAGTACTTC.

This clone was found a few times. This chain links TRBV7-8 with TRBJ2-1; D is possibly TRBD1 (6 bases). The germline V and J ends were trimmed by 7 bases and 8 bases, with 21 bases remaining between them. CDR1 and CDR2 from the germline V gene are SGHVS and FQNEAQ. This CDR3 region has 15 residues. This chain's CDR3 is CASIHTRDHRDEQFF. The CDR3 DNA sequence: TGTGCCAGCATCCATACCCGGGACCACAGGGATGAGCAGTTCTTC. Looking up the rest from reference TRBV7-8 and TRBJ2-1 gives the full variable domain: GAGVSQSPRYKVAKRGQDVALRCDPISGHVSLFWYQQALGQGPEFLTYFQNEAQLDKSGLPSDRFFAERPEGSVSTLKIQRTQQEDSAVYLCASIHTRDHRDEQFFGPGTRLTVL.

The J gene is TRBJ1-2, the V gene TRBV29-1, with D perhaps TRBD1 (5 bases). The CDR3 is made up of 13 amino acids. V lost 4 bases and J 6 bases, leaving 15 bases between the germline ends. The V gene's germline CDR1 is SQVTM and CDR2 ANQGSEA. CDR3 nucleotide sequence: TGCAGCGTTGCCGAGGGGAGTTGGCATGGCTACACCTTC. It is translated as CSVAEGSWHGYTF.

V is TRBV7-9 and J is TRBJ2-3; D remains ambiguous. This CDR3 contains 13 residues. V was shortened by 5 bases and J by 2 bases, with 8 bases between the two germline ends. From germline, CDR1 is SEHNR and CDR2 FQNEAQ (reference sequence). CDR3 protein: CASSRLSTDTQYF. CDR3 sequence (DNA): TGTGCCAGCAGCCGCTTGTCCACAGATACGCAGTATTTT.

The chain uses TRBV29-1 and TRBJ2-6, with 10 bases aligning to TRBD1. The V gene end was trimmed by 6 bases and the J gene end by 4 bases; junction bases not matched to a gene: 6. Looked up from germline, CDR1 is SQVTM and CDR2 is ANQGSEA. The CDR3 length is 15 residues. The CDR3 DNA reads as TGCAGCGTCGCGGACAGGGGGGAAGGGGCCAACGTCCTGACTTTC. Translated: CSVADRGEGANVLTF.

This chain joins TRBV27 and TRBJ2-7; 8 positions agree with TRBD1. This CDR3 region has 15 residues. J was trimmed by 1 base and V by 4 bases; bases with no gene match: 6. Germline lookup yields CDR1 MNHEY and CDR2 SMNVEV (reference sequence). As DNA, the CDR3 is TGTGCCAGCAGTTCCCGACAGGGGCGATCCTACGAGCAGTACTTC. Its protein product is CASSSRQGRSYEQYF.

This chain links TRBV7-2 with TRBJ1-5, with unresolved D. Germline CDR1 reads SGHTA; CDR2 reads FQGNSA. V lost 5 bases and J lost 10, with 18 bases in between. The CDR3 consists of 14 residues. The CDR3 sequence is CASSQRVLSDPQHF. The DNA of the CDR3 is TGTGCCAGCAGCCAGAGGGTCCTATCGGACCCCCAGCATTTT.

The J gene is TRBJ2-1, the V gene TRBV5-4; 9 bases match TRBD2. Per the germline V gene, CDR1 is SGHNT and CDR2 is YYREEE (reference sequence). CDR3 length: 16 residues. V shed 4 bases and J 7 bases; nucleotides not matched to a gene: 12. The DNA of the CDR3 is TGTGCCAGCAGCAGTGGCTTAGCGGGAGAGGCGAATGAGCAGTTCTTC. As protein: CASSSGLAGEANEQFF.

A few counts support this clone. The rearrangement links TRBV18 to TRBJ2-1; D ambiguous. Germline V gene sequence: CDR1 KGHSH, CDR2 LQKENI. The CDR3 totals 14 residues. The ends were cut back, 3 bases at V and 9 bases at J, with 15 bases in the middle. For the CDR3, the DNA is TGTGCCAGCTCACCCCTCGACTCCTCCGGTGAGCAGTTCTTC. Its translation is CASSPLDSSGEQFF.

The chain couples TRBV7-9 to TRBJ2-2, with TRBD1 identical over 9 bases. The CDR3 has 16 amino acids. V dropped 5 bases and J dropped 4; count of bases not matched to a gene: 8. Looked up from germline, CDR1 is SEHNR and CDR2 is FQNEAQ (reference sequence). CDR3 amino acids: CASSPGTGTATGELFF. The CDR3 region has the DNA TGTGCCAGCAGCCCAGGGACAGGGACGGCCACCGGGGAGCTGTTTTTT.

The V gene is TRBV5-1, the J gene TRBJ2-3, with no clear D. The V gene's germline CDR1 is SGHRS and CDR2 YFSETQ. The CDR3 loop spans 14 amino acids. V lost 1 base, J lost 6 bases, and 12 bases lay in between. The CDR3 nucleotides are TGCGCCAGCAGCTTGAATTCGCTAGAGGATACGCAGTATTTT. Translation gives CASSLNSLEDTQYF.

This clone was picked up a small number of times. This rearrangement joins TRBV18 to TRBJ2-5, with TRBD1 matching 8 bases. CDR1 KGHSH and CDR2 LQKENI come from the germline V gene. CDR3 length: 14 residues. The ends lost 2 bases at V and 5 bases at J; junction bases unmatched: 4. The CDR3 loop is CASSPVQGDETQYF. For the CDR3, the DNA is TGTGCCAGCTCACCAGTACAGGGGGATGAGACCCAGTACTTC.

This chain links TRBV7-9 with TRBJ2-7; TRBD2 is a possible D gene (6 bases). This CDR3 has 17 amino acids. In germline, CDR1 is SEHNR, CDR2 FQNEAQ (reference sequence). Trimming took 4 bases from V and 3 from J, leaving 22 bases between them. CDR3 nucleotides: TGTGCCAGCAGCTCATCTCCGGACGGGACGGGAGACTACGAGCAGTACTTC. It is translated as CASSSSPDGTGDYEQYF.

This chain connects TRBV5-1 to TRBJ2-3; no reliable D call. The V and J ends lost 3 bases and 1 base respectively, with 3 bases between them. Per the germline V gene, CDR1 is SGHRS and CDR2 is YFSETQ. The CDR3 consists of 12 residues. In DNA, the CDR3 is TGCGCCAGCAGCTCACGCACAGATACGCAGTATTTT. Translated, it gives CASSSRTDTQYF.

J is TRBJ2-1 and V is TRBV7-2, with 10 bases aligning to TRBD1. Germline-derived CDR1 and CDR2 are SGHTA and FQGNSA. With V trimmed by 1 base and J by 8 bases, 8 bases remained unmatched. CDR3 length equals 16 residues. The CDR3 protein is CASSLEGTGVFDEQFF. CDR3 DNA sequence: TGTGCCAGCAGCTTAGAGGGGACAGGGGTTTTCGATGAGCAGTTCTTC.

With regard to this clone: The junction differs from germline at one of its ends, possibly a read error. The genes are TRBV10-3 and TRBJ2-5; D may be TRBD2 (5 bases). This CDR3 comprises 11 residues. Germline loops: CDR1 ENHRY, CDR2 SYGVKD. The CDR3 here is CAIGERETQYF. The CDR3 DNA is TGTGCCATCGGTGAGCGGGAGACCCAGTACTTC.

The chain links TRBV30 to TRBJ2-7, with 12 bases matching TRBD2. CDR3 length: 12 amino acids. V trimming: 5 bases; J trimming: 6 bases; junction bases outside the gene matches: 2. Germline CDR1 is GTSNPN and CDR2 is SVGIG (reference sequence). CDR3 region: CAWGTSGFEQYF. The CDR3 DNA follows: TGTGCCTGGGGGACTAGCGGGTTCGAGCAGTACTTC. Full variable domain (missing parts from reference TRBV30 and TRBJ2-7): SQTIHQWPATLVQPVGSPLSLECTVEGTSNPNLYWYRQAAGRGLQLLFYSVGIGQISSEVPQNLSASRPQDRQFILSSKKLLLSDSGFYLCAWGTSGFEQYFGPGTRLTVT.